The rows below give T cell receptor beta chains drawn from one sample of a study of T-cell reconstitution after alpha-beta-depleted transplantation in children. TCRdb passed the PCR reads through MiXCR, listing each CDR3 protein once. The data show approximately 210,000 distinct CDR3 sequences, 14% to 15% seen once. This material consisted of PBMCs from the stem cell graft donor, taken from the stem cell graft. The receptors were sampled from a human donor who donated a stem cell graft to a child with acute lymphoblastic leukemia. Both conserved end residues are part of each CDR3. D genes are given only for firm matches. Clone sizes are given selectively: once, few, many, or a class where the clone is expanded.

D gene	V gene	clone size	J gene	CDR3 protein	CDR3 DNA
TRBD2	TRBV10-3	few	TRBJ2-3	CAISEISAPGASGRGTQYF	TGTGCCATCAGTGAGATCTCCGCCCCTGGGGCTAGCGGGAGGGGTACGCAGTATTTT
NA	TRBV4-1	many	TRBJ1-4	CASLQVSERKLFF	TGCGCCAGCCTACAAGTGAGTGAGAGAAAACTGTTTTTT
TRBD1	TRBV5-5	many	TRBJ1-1	CASSFATMTGTAFF	TGTGCCAGCAGCTTCGCCACAATGACAGGGACCGCTTTCTTT
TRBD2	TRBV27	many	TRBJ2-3	CASSSESGRRRDTQYF	TGTGCCAGCAGTTCAGAAAGCGGGAGGAGAAGAGATACGCAGTATTTT
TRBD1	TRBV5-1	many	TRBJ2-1	CASSLYGDRANEQFF	TGCGCCAGCAGCTTGTATGGGGACAGGGCGAATGAGCAGTTCTTC
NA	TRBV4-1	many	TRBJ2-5	CASSQDPEETQYF	TGCGCCAGCAGCCAAGATCCAGAAGAGACCCAGTACTTC
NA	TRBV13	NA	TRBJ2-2	CASRSAPGELFF	TGTGCCAGCAGATCCGCGCCCGGGGAGCTGTTTTTT
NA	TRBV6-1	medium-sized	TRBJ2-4	CASMRGIRIQYF	TGTGCCAGCATGAGGGGTATTCGTATTCAGTACTTC
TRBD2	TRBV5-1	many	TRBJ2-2	CASSPVRGGSGELFF	TGCGCCAGCAGCCCCGTGCGGGGAGGGTCCGGGGAGCTGTTTTTT
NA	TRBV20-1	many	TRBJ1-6	CSASRSQRTSNNSPLHF	TGCAGTGCTAGTAGGTCGCAGAGGACGTCAAATAATTCACCCCTCCACTTT
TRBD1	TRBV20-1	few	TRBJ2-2	CSARRARGPGELFF	TGCAGTGCTAGGAGGGCCAGGGGGCCCGGGGAGCTGTTTTTT
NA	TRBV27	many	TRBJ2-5	CASSLETQYF	TGTGCCAGCAGTTTAGAGACCCAGTACTTC
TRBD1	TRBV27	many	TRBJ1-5	CASSYRTGRQPQHF	TGTGCCAGCAGTTACCGGACAGGGAGGCAGCCCCAGCATTTT
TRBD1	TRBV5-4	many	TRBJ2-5	CASSGNRDRQETQYF	TGTGCCAGCAGCGGCAACCGGGACAGACAAGAGACCCAGTACTTC
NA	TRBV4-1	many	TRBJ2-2	CASSQDLRQARRTGELFF	TGCGCCAGCAGCCAAGATCTTAGACAGGCCCGTAGAACCGGGGAGCTGTTTTTT
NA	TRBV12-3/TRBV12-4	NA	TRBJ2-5	CASSFGTPETQYF	TGTGCCAGCAGTTTCGGCACCCCGGAGACCCAGTACTTC
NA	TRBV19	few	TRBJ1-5	CASTVLNQPQHF	TGTGCCAGTACCGTCCTCAATCAGCCCCAGCATTTT
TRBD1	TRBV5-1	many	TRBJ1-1	CASSRTGATEAFF	TGCGCCAGCAGCCGAACAGGGGCGACTGAAGCTTTCTTT
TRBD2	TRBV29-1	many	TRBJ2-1	CSVYTSGPYNEQFF	TGCAGCGTGTACACTAGCGGGCCCTACAATGAGCAGTTCTTC
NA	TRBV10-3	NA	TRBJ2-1	CAISGGVNNEQFF	TGTGCCATCAGTGGGGGAGTGAACAATGAGCAGTTCTTC
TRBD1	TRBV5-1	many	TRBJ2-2	CASSLAGRGRAGLKLFF	TGCGCCAGCAGCTTGGCCGGCAGGGGGAGAGCAGGCTTAAAGCTGTTTTTT
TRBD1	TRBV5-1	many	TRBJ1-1	CASRPLTGDEGTEAFF	TGCGCCAGCAGACCCCTTACAGGGGATGAGGGCACTGAAGCTTTCTTT
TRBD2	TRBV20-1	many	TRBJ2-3	CSLEARASGSKTPSTDTQYF	TGCAGCCTCGAGGCTAGAGCTAGCGGTTCGAAAACACCTAGCACAGATACGCAGTATTTT
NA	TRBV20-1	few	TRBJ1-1	CSASFGRTEAFF	TGCAGTGCTAGTTTCGGACGGACTGAAGCTTTCTTT
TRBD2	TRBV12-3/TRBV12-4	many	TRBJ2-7	CASSFAGVEEQYF	TGTGCCAGCAGTTTTGCGGGAGTGGAAGAGCAGTACTTC
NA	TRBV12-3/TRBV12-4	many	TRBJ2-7	CASSLVSRQRRYEQYF	TGTGCCAGCAGTTTAGTATCACGACAGAGGAGGTACGAGCAGTACTTC
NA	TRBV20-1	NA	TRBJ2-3	CSASSGIGTDTQYF	TGCAGTGCTAGTTCGGGAATTGGCACAGATACGCAGTATTTT
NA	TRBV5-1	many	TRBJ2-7	CASSHQGPPFDEQYF	TGCGCCAGCAGCCATCAAGGCCCCCCTTTCGACGAGCAGTACTTC
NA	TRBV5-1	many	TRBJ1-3	CASSLTQGPSSGNTIYF	TGCGCCAGCAGCCTAACCCAGGGCCCTTCCTCTGGAAACACCATATATTTT
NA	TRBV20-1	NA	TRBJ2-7	CSATSVEYSYEQYF	TGCAGTGCTACCTCGGTCGAGTACTCCTACGAGCAGTACTTC
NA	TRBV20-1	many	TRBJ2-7	CSARSPTTYEQYF	TGCAGTGCTAGGAGTCCAACAACCTACGAGCAGTACTTC
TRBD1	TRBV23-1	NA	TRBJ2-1	CASSLYRGQVHYNEQFF	TGCGCCAGCAGTCTTTATAGAGGACAGGTCCACTACAATGAGCAGTTCTTC
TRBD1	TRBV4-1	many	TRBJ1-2	CASSPGGQGVTYGYTF	TGCGCCAGCAGCCCTGGTGGACAGGGGGTTACCTATGGCTACACCTTC
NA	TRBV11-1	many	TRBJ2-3	CASSGGQSADTQYF	TGTGCCAGCAGCGGGGGCCAGTCCGCAGATACGCAGTATTTT
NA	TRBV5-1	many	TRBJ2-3	CASRPDGDGTQYF	TGCGCCAGCAGACCTGACGGGGATGGTACGCAGTATTTT
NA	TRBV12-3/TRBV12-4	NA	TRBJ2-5	CASSLESAGVATQYF	TGTGCCAGCAGTTTAGAATCGGCAGGAGTGGCGACCCAGTACTTC
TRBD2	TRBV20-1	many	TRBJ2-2	CSADSTSGRTGELFF	TGCAGTGCTGATTCCACTAGCGGGAGAACCGGGGAGCTGTTTTTT
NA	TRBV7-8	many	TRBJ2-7	CASSLTYEQYF	TGTGCCAGCAGCTTAACGTACGAGCAGTACTTC
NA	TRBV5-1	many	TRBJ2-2	CASSMTTGELFF	TGCGCCAGCAGCATGACCACCGGGGAGCTGTTTTTT
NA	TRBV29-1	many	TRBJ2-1	CSVLLPLAANEQFF	TGCAGCGTTCTCTTGCCCTTAGCGGCCAATGAGCAGTTCTTC
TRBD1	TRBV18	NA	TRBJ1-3	CASSPSLLTSGTGTNTIYF	TGTGCCAGCTCACCATCCCTCCTTACATCCGGGACAGGGACAAACACCATATATTTT